This T cell receptor (beta chain) is from a study of blood T cells in healthy people across ages. Healthy individuals of Caucasian origin from Russia, aged about 6 to 100, served as donors. Primers used in a second PCR of about 6 to 11 cycles were a sample-barcoded 5' primer and a J-beta primer mix. TCRdb re-analysed the 5' RACE reads in MiXCR, keeping a single row per CDR3 protein. The profile shows a few hundred thousand distinct CDR3 sequences, 50% to 60% of them singletons. As to this clonotype: Antigen unknown.

Study results and caveats: Compared with aged donors, long-lived donors showed fewer expanded clones, suggesting selection.

This receptor was taken from a man aged 60 to 75 in good health. Sequences were obtained from blood.

The CDR3 region has the DNA TGTGCCAGCAGCGTACACAGGGGAGAGACCCAGTACTTC. This encodes CASSVHRGETQYF. The gene calls are TRBV21-1 and TRBJ2-4; TRBD1 reflects the table's D call only, with no check against the DNA. With the DNA end fitting TRBJ2-5 better, the J assignment may be wrong. TRBV21-1 is given as a pseudogene. CDR3 length: 13 residues.